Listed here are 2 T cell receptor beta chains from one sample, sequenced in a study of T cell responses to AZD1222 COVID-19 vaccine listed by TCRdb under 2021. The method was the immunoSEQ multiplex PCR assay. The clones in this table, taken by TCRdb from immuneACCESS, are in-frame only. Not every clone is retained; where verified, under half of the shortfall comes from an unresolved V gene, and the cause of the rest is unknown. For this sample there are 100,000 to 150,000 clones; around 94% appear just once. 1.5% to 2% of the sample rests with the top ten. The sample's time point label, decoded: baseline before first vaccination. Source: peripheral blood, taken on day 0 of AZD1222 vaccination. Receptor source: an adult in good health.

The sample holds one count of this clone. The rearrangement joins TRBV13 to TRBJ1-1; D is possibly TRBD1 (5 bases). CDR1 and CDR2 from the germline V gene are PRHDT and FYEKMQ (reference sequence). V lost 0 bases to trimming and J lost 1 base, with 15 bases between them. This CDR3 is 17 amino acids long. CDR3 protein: CASSLGVVGRSNTEAFF. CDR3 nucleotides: TGTGCCAGCAGCTTAGGGGTTGTGGGACGGTCGAACACTGAAGCTTTCTTT.

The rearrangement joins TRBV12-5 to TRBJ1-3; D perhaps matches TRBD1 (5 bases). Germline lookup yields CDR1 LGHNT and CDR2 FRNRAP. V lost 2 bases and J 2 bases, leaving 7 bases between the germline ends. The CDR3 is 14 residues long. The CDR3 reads CASGLQGPGNTIYF. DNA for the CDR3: TGTGCTAGTGGTTTGCAGGGACCTGGAAACACCATATATTTT.